One sample yielded the 11 T cell receptor beta chains listed below, sequenced in a study of early stage breast cancer tumors (dated 2017 in TCRdb). The library came from the immunoSEQ multiplex PCR assay. TCRdb carries this immuneACCESS record with in-frame sequences only. Its versions omit some clonotypes, under half of them owing to an unresolved V gene in the studies checked, with the rest unexplained. The table for this sample lists about 46,000 clones; roughly 78% of them were counted only once. The ten largest clones take up 3% to 4% of the sample. Material for sequencing was blood. The source of these receptors is a person in their 40s with breast cancer.

CDR3 DNA sequence: TGTGCCAGCAGCTCCGAAGGGATAATAGGTCGGGAAGAGACCCAGTACTTC. Translation gives CASSSEGIIGREETQYF. The chain employs TRBV5-6 and TRBJ2-5; no reliable D call. CDR3 length: 17 residues. Germline CDR1 SGHDT, CDR2 YYEEEE. V was shortened by 3 bases and J by 3 bases, with 21 bases between the two germline ends. The whole variable domain, filled in from reference TRBV5-6 and TRBJ2-5, reads DAGVTQSPTHLIKTRGQQVTLRCSPKSGHDTVSWYQQALGQGPQFIFQYYEEEERQRGNFPDRFSGHQFPNYSSELNVNALLLGDSALYLCASSSEGIIGREETQYFGPGTRLLVL.

This clone was seen a handful of times. The chain couples TRBV19 to TRBJ2-4; maybe TRBD1 (5 bases). CDR3 length: 14 residues. The V end was cut by 5 bases, the J end by 5 bases, with 13 bases between. CDR1 LNHDA and CDR2 SQIVND come from the germline V gene (reference sequence). CDR3 in amino acids: CASSLTAAENIQYF. The DNA of the CDR3 is TGTGCCAGTAGTCTGACAGCCGCTGAAAACATTCAGTACTTC. Combining the CDR3 with reference TRBV19 and TRBJ2-4 gives the whole variable domain DGGITQSPKYLFRKEGQNVTLSCEQNLNHDAMYWYRQDPGQGLRLIYYSQIVNDFQKGDIAEGYSVSREKKESFPLTVTSAQKNPTAFYLCASSLTAAENIQYFGAGTRLSVL.

The V and J genes are TRBV12-5 and TRBJ2-1; D is possibly TRBD2 (6 bases). CDR3 length: 16 amino acids. CDR1 LGHNT and CDR2 FRNRAP come from the germline V gene. The V end lost 5 bases, the J end lost 8 bases, and 22 bases lay between the germline ends. This CDR3 is CASGLGSGIRGHEQFF. The CDR3 DNA follows: TGTGCTAGTGGTCTCGGGAGCGGAATAAGAGGGCATGAGCAGTTCTTC.

V and J are TRBV2 and TRBJ2-5; D unresolved. Germline assignment: CDR1 SNHLY and CDR2 FYNNEI. The CDR3 length is 12 residues. V dropped 10 bases and J dropped 2 bases, with 11 bases sitting between them. CDR3 loop: CATGRSQETQYF. The DNA for the CDR3 is TGTGCCACTGGACGGAGTCAAGAGACCCAGTACTTC.

The chain couples TRBV10-2 to TRBJ1-4, with D perhaps TRBD1 (5 bases). CDR1 is WSHSY, CDR2 SAAADI, per germline. This CDR3 has 15 amino acids. Trimming left V 0 bases short and J 7 bases short, with 12 bases between. CDR3 residues: CASSESQGGTEKLFF. CDR3 bases: TGCGCCAGCAGTGAGTCCCAGGGCGGCACTGAAAAACTGTTTTTT.

V usage is TRBV19 and J usage is TRBJ2-5; 7 bases align to TRBD2. Germline values: CDR1 LNHDA, CDR2 SQIVND (reference sequence). After removal of 7 bases from V and 7 bases from J, the junction contained 12 bases not matched to a gene. CDR3 length: 14 amino acids. In DNA, the CDR3 is TGTGCCAGTAAGGGGCTAGCGGCGATGGGGACCCAGTACTTC. Translated: CASKGLAAMGTQYF.

This rearrangement joins TRBV11-2 to TRBJ2-1, with D tentatively TRBD1 (6 bases). The germline V gene encodes CDR1 SGHAT and CDR2 FQNNGV. This CDR3 has 12 amino acids. V dropped 4 bases and J dropped 9 bases, with 10 bases sitting between them. CDR3 residues: CASSSGQLEQFF. The CDR3 coding sequence is TGTGCCAGCAGCTCCGGACAGCTTGAGCAGTTCTTC.

The rearrangement uses TRBV30 and TRBJ2-6, with D maybe TRBD1 (6 bases). V shed 4 bases and J shed 0 bases, with 13 bases lying between them. Germline CDR1 reads GTSNPN; CDR2 reads SVGIG (reference sequence). The CDR3 has 16 residues. DNA for the CDR3: TGTGCCTGGACTCAGACAGGTTACTCTGGGGCCAACGTCCTGACTTTC. Translation gives CAWTQTGYSGANVLTF.

The rearrangement links TRBV6-5 to TRBJ1-2; the D gene is possibly TRBD1 (5 bases). Trimming took off 6 bases at V and 7 bases at J, with 18 bases between the two ends. This CDR3 has 14 amino acids. Germline assignment: CDR1 MNHEY and CDR2 SVGAGI. CDR3 residues: CASSPGGVWSGYTF. CDR3 coding DNA: TGTGCCAGCAGCCCCGGGGGGGTATGGTCTGGCTACACCTTC.

The V and J genes are TRBV6-5 and TRBJ2-1, with TRBD1 as a possible D gene (5 bases). Germline lookup yields CDR1 MNHEY and CDR2 SVGAGI. Trimming cost V 2 bases and J 7 bases, with 15 bases left between them. CDR3 length: 15 residues. CDR3 DNA: TGTGCCAGCAGTTACCCGCCAGGGCTGCTGAATGAGCAGTTCTTC. Translated, it gives CASSYPPGLLNEQFF.

Here the CDR3 reads CASSQGSTEAFF. The DNA for the CDR3 is TGTGCCAGCAGCCAGGGGAGCACTGAAGCTTTCTTT. V usage is TRBV2 and J usage is TRBJ1-1; possibly TRBD1 for D (6 bases). V lost 6 bases, J lost 4 bases, and 9 bases lay in between. CDR1 is SNHLY, CDR2 FYNNEI, per germline. The CDR3 has 12 residues.